What follows is one T cell receptor (beta chain) and its context. Antigen: not known. The data originate from a study of shared clonotypes between healthy human individuals. Study background: Donors, aged 18 to 49, were a couple of women and three men.

Trimming took 3 bases from V and 3 from J, leaving 14 bases between them. CDR3 length: 15 amino acids. Looked up from germline, CDR1 is MGHDK and CDR2 is SYGVNS. Clones were sequenced by immunoSEQ multiplex PCR, and TCRdb holds only the in-frame ones, with some missing. The sample carries 950,000 to 1,100,000 clones, roughly 74% recorded once. General study findings and limits: Non-shared clonotypes were found to have lower generation probabilities than the clonotypes that were shared by all four of the sorted-subset donors. Across a few donors, naive CD4 shared 5% to 6%, naive CD8 approximately 3.5%, memory CD4 approximately 2.5%, memory CD8 0.4% to 0.5%.

The clonotype comes from a man between 18 and 35 years old in good health. Some clones in this sample may be carry-over from other donors' samples. This sequence joins TRBV25-1 and TRBJ2-5; possibly TRBD1 or TRBD2 for D (5 bases each). The sequenced sample consisted of memory CD4+ T cells from PBMCs. Indicated subset: CD45RA-negative fraction. CDR3 sequence reads: CASSDSPRDEETQYF. CDR3 DNA sequence: TGTGCCAGCAGTGACTCCCCCCGGGACGAAGAGACCCAGTACTTC.